The next 26 T cell receptor beta chains were all read from a single sample in a study of technical replicates of blood from a few donors. TCRdb's table, derived via immunoSEQ multiplex PCR, lists solely in-frame clones and lacks some. The sample includes 65,000 to 85,000 clones, around 94% of them seen just once. Sequenced material: T cells isolated from PBMCs. The receptors stem from a human donor in good health.

This chain connects TRBV6-5 to TRBJ2-7; 7 bases are a match to TRBD1. This CDR3 comprises 14 residues. V lost 2 bases to trimming and J lost 3 bases; unmatched junction nucleotides: 4. Germline assignment: CDR1 MNHEY and CDR2 SVGAGI. For the CDR3, the DNA is TGTGCCAGCAGTTACGAGACAGGGAACTACGAGCAGTACTTC. This gives the protein CASSYETGNYEQYF.

This chain links TRBV28 with TRBJ2-5; 8 nucleotides match TRBD2. Germline V CDR1 and CDR2: MDHEN, SYDVKM. This CDR3 region has 14 residues. V shed 4 bases, J shed 7 bases, and the junction held 8 bases outside the gene matches. CDR3 sequence: CASSSGTRPGTQYF. For the CDR3, the DNA is TGTGCCAGCAGTTCAGGGACTAGACCGGGGACCCAGTACTTC.

The gene calls are TRBV10-3 and TRBJ1-6; 7 bases are shared with TRBD1. The CDR3 has 14 amino acids. Germline trimming cut 4 bases from V and 7 bases from J; bases unmatched to any gene: 4. Germline CDR1 reads ENHRY; CDR2 reads SYGVKD. The CDR3 here is CAISGDSTNSPLHF. The CDR3 region has the DNA TGTGCCATCAGTGGGGACAGCACAAATTCACCCCTCCACTTT.

The rearrangement links TRBV7-9 to TRBJ2-3, with a tentative D call TRBD1 (6 bases). From germline, CDR1 is SEHNR and CDR2 FQNEAQ (reference sequence). The V end lost 8 bases, the J end lost 0 bases, and 9 bases lay between the germline ends. The CDR3 spans 13 residues. The chain's CDR3 is CASSGESTDTQYF. CDR3 bases: TGTGCCAGCTCAGGGGAAAGCACAGATACGCAGTATTTT.

This clone was detected once. V and J are TRBV5-1 and TRBJ2-1; TRBD2 agrees at 8 bases. After removal of 0 bases from V and 6 bases from J, the junction contained 17 bases not matched to a gene. Germline-derived CDR1 and CDR2 are SGHRS and YFSETQ. This CDR3 spans 19 amino acids. CDR3 amino acids: CASSLAGGTRWAFGNEQFF. The CDR3 DNA follows: TGCGCCAGCAGCTTGGCCGGAGGGACTAGGTGGGCTTTTGGCAATGAGCAGTTCTTC.

The J gene is TRBJ2-6, the V gene TRBV27; 7 nucleotides line up with TRBD1. Germline-derived CDR1 and CDR2 are MNHEY and SMNVEV (reference sequence). V was pared by 2 bases and J by 0 bases, with 10 bases of the junction left unmatched. This CDR3 is 19 amino acids long. The CDR3, as DNA: TGTGCCAGCAGTTTACCGCGGACAGGTCTAATCTCTGGGGCCAACGTCCTGACTTTC. This encodes CASSLPRTGLISGANVLTF.

The chain combines TRBV5-5 with TRBJ2-1; TRBD2 matches 8 bases. The germline gives CDR1 SGHKS, CDR2 YYEKEE (reference sequence). The length of the CDR3 is 19 residues. V was clipped by 2 bases and J by 0 bases; unmatched bases: 13. This CDR3 is CASSLFIADGRASYNEQFF. DNA of the CDR3: TGTGCCAGCAGCTTATTTATAGCTGACGGGAGGGCCTCCTACAATGAGCAGTTCTTC.

The chain has TRBV5-5 and TRBJ2-7; TRBD2 matches at 7 bases. The CDR3 is made up of 14 amino acids. J was trimmed by 5 bases and V by 2 bases; bases with no gene match: 7. Per germline, CDR1 SGHKS and CDR2 YYEKEE (reference sequence). The CDR3 coding sequence is TGTGCCAGCAGCTTAAGGCGGGAGACGGACGAGCAGTACTTC. This translates into CASSLRRETDEQYF.

This rearrangement joins TRBV6-1 to TRBJ1-2, with 7 bases identical to TRBD1. The CDR3 has 13 residues. Trimming at V came to 3 bases and at J to 6 bases, leaving 4 bases not matched to a gene. Germline assignment: CDR1 MNHNS and CDR2 SASEGT. The CDR3 spells CASSDLTGHGYTF. The CDR3 nucleotides are TGTGCCAGCAGTGACCTGACAGGGCATGGCTACACCTTC.

V is TRBV4-3 and J is TRBJ1-4, with D possibly matching TRBD1 (5 bases). Germline V gene data show CDR1 as LGHNA and CDR2 as YSLEER. CDR3 length equals 17 residues. Trimming took 0 bases from V and 8 from J, leaving 19 bases between them. Written as DNA, the CDR3 is TGCGCCAGCAGCCAAGATTTGGCCAGGGCGGTATGGGAAAAACTGTTTTTT. Translating gives CASSQDLARAVWEKLFF.

CDR3 protein: CASSQGLAGGLLSYEQYF. DNA of the CDR3: TGCGCCAGCAGCCAAGGACTAGCGGGAGGGTTGCTCTCCTACGAGCAGTACTTC. The gene calls are TRBV4-1 and TRBJ2-7; 14 positions match TRBD2. The V gene end was trimmed by 1 base and the J gene end by 0 bases; junction bases not matched to a gene: 5. Germline-derived CDR1 and CDR2 are MGHRA and YSYEKL. CDR3 length: 18 amino acids.

CDR3 DNA sequence: TGTGCCAGCAGTTTAACACCTTCTAACTATGGCTACACCTTC. It translates to CASSLTPSNYGYTF. This chain connects TRBV28 to TRBJ1-2; no clear D gene. The CDR3 is 14 amino acids. Germline CDR1 is MDHEN and CDR2 is SYDVKM. Trimming took off 2 bases at V and 0 bases at J, with 7 bases between the two ends.

The rearrangement joins TRBV6-6 to TRBJ2-1, with TRBD2 matching 7 bases. Germline lookup yields CDR1 MNHNY and CDR2 SVGAGI (reference sequence). There are 15 residues in the CDR3. V dropped 5 bases and J dropped 4; count of bases not matched to a gene: 8. The CDR3 spells CASSALAADYNEQFF. CDR3 DNA sequence: TGTGCCAGCAGTGCCCTAGCGGCCGATTACAATGAGCAGTTCTTC.

This clone was found once. This chain links TRBV9 with TRBJ2-1, with TRBD1 matching over 9 bases. This CDR3 has 18 amino acids. V lost 0 bases to trimming and J lost 6 bases; unmatched junction nucleotides: 13. In germline, CDR1 is SGDLS, CDR2 YYNGEE. In DNA form, the CDR3 reads TGTGCCAGCAGCGTAGTCCGGGATGGGACAGGGTCCGGCAATGAGCAGTTCTTC. Encoded protein: CASSVVRDGTGSGNEQFF.

The rearrangement links TRBV5-4 to TRBJ1-2; the D gene is possibly TRBD1 (6 bases). CDR1 is SGHNT, CDR2 YYREEE, per germline (reference sequence). This CDR3 is built from 14 residues. V was shortened by 0 bases and J by 8 bases, with 14 bases between the two germline ends. CDR3 loop: CASSLDRAGSGYTF. The DNA for the CDR3 is TGTGCCAGCAGCTTGGACAGGGCAGGGAGCGGCTACACCTTC.

The chain links TRBV5-4 to TRBJ2-7, with D perhaps matching TRBD2 (5 bases). There are 15 residues in the CDR3. V was trimmed by 2 bases and J by 0 bases, leaving 12 bases between them. Germline V gene data show CDR1 as SGHNT and CDR2 as YYREEE (reference sequence). CDR3 protein: CASSFRGAVSYEQYF. CDR3 DNA sequence: TGTGCCAGCAGCTTCCGAGGAGCGGTCTCCTACGAGCAGTACTTC.

The chain joins TRBV5-1 to TRBJ1-2; 9 bases line up with TRBD1. Unmatched junction bases numbered 6, after V lost 3 bases and J lost 6 bases. Germline CDR1 SGHRS, CDR2 YFSETQ. CDR3 length: 14 residues. CDR3 loop: CASSSDRGRDGYTF. The CDR3 nucleotides read TGCGCCAGCAGCTCGGACAGGGGCCGGGATGGCTACACCTTC. Filled out from reference TRBV5-1 and TRBJ1-2, the complete variable domain reads KAGVTQTPRYLIKTRGQQVTLSCSPISGHRSVSWYQQTPGQGLQFLFEYFSETQRNKGNFPGRFSGRQFSNSRSEMNVSTLELGDSALYLCASSSDRGRDGYTFGSGTRLTVV.

The chain joins TRBV30 to TRBJ1-5; 8 bases fit TRBD1. Trimming removed 4 bases from V and 7 bases from J; junction bases left unmatched: 6. The CDR3 has 13 residues. The germline CDR1 and CDR2 sequences are GTSNPN and SVGIG (reference sequence). CDR3 sequence (DNA): TGTGCCTGGAATACAGGGGGTTGGCAGCCCCAGCATTTT. Its protein product is CAWNTGGWQPQHF.

This clone was recorded once. The chain is built from TRBV12-5 and TRBJ2-2, with D unresolved. CDR1 is LGHNT, CDR2 FRNRAP, per germline. V lost 2 bases to trimming and J lost 1 base, with 5 bases between them. The CDR3 is made up of 14 amino acids. Written as DNA, the CDR3 is TGTGCTAGTGGTTTGATCGGGAACACCGGGGAGCTGTTTTTT. Amino acid sequence: CASGLIGNTGELFF.

CDR3 sequence (DNA): TGTGCCAGCAGGAAGGACACCACCTTTGGAAACACCATATATTTT. This encodes CASRKDTTFGNTIYF. The chain joins TRBV6-5 to TRBJ1-3, with a weak D call TRBD1 (5 bases). This CDR3 contains 15 residues. The V end lost 6 bases, the J end lost 3 bases, and 15 bases lay between the germline ends. CDR1 is MNHEY, CDR2 SVGAGI, per germline.

The CDR3 region has the DNA TGCAGCGTTGATTACAGGAATGGGAGGGATACGCAGTATTTT. Translation: CSVDYRNGRDTQYF. The V gene is TRBV29-1, the J gene TRBJ2-3; D is possibly TRBD2 (6 bases). The CDR3 covers 14 residues. The V gene's germline CDR1 is SQVTM and CDR2 ANQGSEA. Trimming took off 3 bases at V and 6 bases at J, with 16 bases between the two ends.

V is TRBV6-5 and J is TRBJ1-2; a weak D match, TRBD1 (6 bases). Germline assignment: CDR1 MNHEY and CDR2 SVGAGI. The CDR3 runs to 12 residues. Trimming cost V 7 bases and J 7 bases, with 13 bases left between them. As DNA, the CDR3 is TGTGCCAGCACCCTGACAGGTAGTGGCTACACCTTC. Translating gives CASTLTGSGYTF.

V and J are TRBV5-5 and TRBJ2-2; D is ambiguous. CDR1 and CDR2 (germline): SGHKS, YYEKEE (reference sequence). The CDR3 has 15 amino acids. The V and J ends lost 4 bases and 6 bases respectively, with 16 bases between them. The CDR3 sequence is CASSRVQSVPGELFF. The CDR3 bases are TGTGCCAGCAGCCGGGTCCAATCGGTCCCCGGGGAGCTGTTTTTT. Drawing the rest from reference TRBV5-5 and TRBJ2-2, the complete variable domain is DAGVTQSPTHLIKTRGQQVTLRCSPISGHKSVSWYQQVLGQGPQFIFQYYEKEERGRGNFPDRFSARQFPNYSSELNVNALLLGDSALYLCASSRVQSVPGELFFGEGSRLTVL.

The chain combines TRBV4-2 with TRBJ2-7; tentatively, D is TRBD2 (6 bases). Trimming removed 1 base at V and 5 bases at J, with 12 bases between. The germline V gene encodes CDR1 LGHNA and CDR2 YNFKEQ. The CDR3 is made up of 14 amino acids. The CDR3 protein is CASSQGGESNEQYF. As DNA, the CDR3 is TGTGCCAGCAGCCAAGGGGGGGAGTCGAACGAGCAGTACTTC.

The chain has TRBV5-6 and TRBJ2-2; the match to TRBD1 covers 11 bases. This CDR3 has 16 amino acids. CDR1 SGHDT and CDR2 YYEEEE come from the germline V gene. The V and J ends lost 4 bases and 4 bases, in that order; junction bases with no gene match: 6. The CDR3, as DNA: TGTGCCAGCAGCAAGGACAGGGGGCCTTTCACCGGGGAGCTGTTTTTT. Protein: CASSKDRGPFTGELFF.

V and J are TRBV10-3 and TRBJ2-5; D not certain. With 0 bases removed from V and 5 bases from J, the gap between germline ends came to 7 bases. The germline V gene encodes CDR1 ENHRY and CDR2 SYGVKD. The CDR3 length is 13 residues. The CDR3 sequence is CAISESTGETQYF. For the CDR3, the DNA is TGTGCCATCAGTGAGTCTACCGGGGAGACCCAGTACTTC.